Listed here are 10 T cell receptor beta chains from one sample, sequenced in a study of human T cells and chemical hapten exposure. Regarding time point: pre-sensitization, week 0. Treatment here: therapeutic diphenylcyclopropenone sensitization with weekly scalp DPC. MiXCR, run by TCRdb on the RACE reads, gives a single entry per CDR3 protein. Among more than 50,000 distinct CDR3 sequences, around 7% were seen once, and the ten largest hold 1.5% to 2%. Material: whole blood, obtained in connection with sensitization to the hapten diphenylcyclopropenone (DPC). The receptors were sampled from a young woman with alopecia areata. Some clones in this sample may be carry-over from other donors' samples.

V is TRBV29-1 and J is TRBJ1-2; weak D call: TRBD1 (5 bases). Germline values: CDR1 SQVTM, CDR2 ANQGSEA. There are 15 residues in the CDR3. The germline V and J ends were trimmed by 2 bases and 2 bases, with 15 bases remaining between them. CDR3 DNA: TGCAGCGTTGAAAAACTCCGGGACGGGAACTATGGCTACACCTTC. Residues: CSVEKLRDGNYGYTF.

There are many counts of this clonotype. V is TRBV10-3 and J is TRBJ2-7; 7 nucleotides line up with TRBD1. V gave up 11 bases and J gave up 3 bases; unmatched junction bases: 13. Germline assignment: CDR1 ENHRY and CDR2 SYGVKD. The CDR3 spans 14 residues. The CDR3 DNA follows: TGTGCCCTGAGTGATCCGGGACAGTTCTACGAGCAGTACTTC. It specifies CALSDPGQFYEQYF.

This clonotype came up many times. The CDR3 reads CSASPLEPDQPQHF. The CDR3 DNA is TGCAGTGCTAGCCCATTGGAACCCGATCAGCCCCAGCATTTT. V and J are TRBV20-1 and TRBJ1-5; D unresolved. The germline V gene has CDR1 DFQATT and CDR2 SNEGSKA (reference sequence). The CDR3 is 14 residues long. The V end lost 3 bases, the J end lost 5 bases, and 14 bases lay between the germline ends.

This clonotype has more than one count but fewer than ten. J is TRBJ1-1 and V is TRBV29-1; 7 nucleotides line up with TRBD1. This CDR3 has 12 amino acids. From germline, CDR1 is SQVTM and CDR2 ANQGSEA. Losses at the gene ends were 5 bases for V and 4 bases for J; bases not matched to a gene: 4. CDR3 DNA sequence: TGCAGCGTTCAGGGGGAGCGCACTGAAGCTTTCTTT. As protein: CSVQGERTEAFF.

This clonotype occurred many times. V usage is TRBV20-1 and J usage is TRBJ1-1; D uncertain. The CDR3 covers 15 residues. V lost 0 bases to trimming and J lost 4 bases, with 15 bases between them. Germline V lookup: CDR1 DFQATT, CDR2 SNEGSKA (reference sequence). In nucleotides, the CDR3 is TGCAGTGCTAGAGATCGTTTGGGAGATCCCACTGAAGCTTTCTTT. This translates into CSARDRLGDPTEAFF.

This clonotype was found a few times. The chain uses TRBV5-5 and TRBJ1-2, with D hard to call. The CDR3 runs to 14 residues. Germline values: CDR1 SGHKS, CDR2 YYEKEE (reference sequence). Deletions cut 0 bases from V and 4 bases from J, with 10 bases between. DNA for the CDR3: TGTGCCAGCAGCTTGGGGATTCCAGCCTATGGCTACACCTTC. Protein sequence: CASSLGIPAYGYTF.

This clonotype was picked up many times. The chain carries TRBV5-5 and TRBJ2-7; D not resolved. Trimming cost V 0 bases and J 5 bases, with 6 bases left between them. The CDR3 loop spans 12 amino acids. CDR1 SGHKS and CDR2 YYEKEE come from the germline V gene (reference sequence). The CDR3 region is CASSLGAHEQYF. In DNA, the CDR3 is TGTGCCAGCAGCTTGGGGGCCCACGAGCAGTACTTC.

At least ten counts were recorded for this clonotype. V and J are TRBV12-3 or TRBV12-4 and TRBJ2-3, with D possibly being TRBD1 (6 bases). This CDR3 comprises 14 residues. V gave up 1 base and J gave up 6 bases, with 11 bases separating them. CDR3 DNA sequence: TGTGCCAGCAGTTTAGGGACAGAGGGGGATACGCAGTATTTT. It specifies CASSLGTEGDTQYF.

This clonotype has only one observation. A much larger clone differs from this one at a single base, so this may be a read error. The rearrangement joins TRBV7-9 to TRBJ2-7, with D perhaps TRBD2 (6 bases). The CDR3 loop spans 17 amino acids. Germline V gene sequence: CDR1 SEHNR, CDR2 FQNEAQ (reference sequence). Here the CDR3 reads CASSLAFPGPQDYEQCF. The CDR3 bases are TGTGCCAGCAGCTTAGCTTTTCCCGGACCCCAGGACTACGAGCAGTGCTTC.

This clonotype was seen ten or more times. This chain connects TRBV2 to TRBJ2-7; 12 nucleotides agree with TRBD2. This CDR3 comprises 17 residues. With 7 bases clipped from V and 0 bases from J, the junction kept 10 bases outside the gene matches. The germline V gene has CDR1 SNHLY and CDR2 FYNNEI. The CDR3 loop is CASMTGLAGRSSYEQYF. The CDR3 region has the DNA TGTGCCAGCATGACAGGACTAGCGGGGAGGAGCTCCTACGAGCAGTACTTC.